The subject of this entry is one TCR beta chain. Per the original methods: Reference gene primer amplification gave nucleated cell count estimates. Produced via immunoSEQ multiplex PCR; TCRdb's table is partial and in-frame only. That table supplies the V and J calls and clone size; D and trimming were determined from the DNA. The sample consists of about 120,000 clones, about 89% of them appearing once. The data originate from a study of blood T cell repertoires in COVID-19. Study in general: In each case, the material was cDNA or gDNA derived from T cells, B-cell-depleted T cells, or PBMCs.

This CDR3 spans 14 amino acids. Looked up from germline, CDR1 is SEHNR and CDR2 is FQNEAQ (reference sequence). The germline V and J ends were trimmed by 3 bases and 8 bases, with 13 bases remaining between them. J is TRBJ1-4 and V is TRBV7-9; D not certain. The sequence came from a woman aged 70-85 years with COVID-19, enrolled during active disease. The sequencing sample was made of peripheral blood. DNA of the CDR3: TGTGCCAGCAGCTTCGCGGGTGATGACGAAAAACTGTTTTTT. It codes for CASSFAGDDEKLFF.